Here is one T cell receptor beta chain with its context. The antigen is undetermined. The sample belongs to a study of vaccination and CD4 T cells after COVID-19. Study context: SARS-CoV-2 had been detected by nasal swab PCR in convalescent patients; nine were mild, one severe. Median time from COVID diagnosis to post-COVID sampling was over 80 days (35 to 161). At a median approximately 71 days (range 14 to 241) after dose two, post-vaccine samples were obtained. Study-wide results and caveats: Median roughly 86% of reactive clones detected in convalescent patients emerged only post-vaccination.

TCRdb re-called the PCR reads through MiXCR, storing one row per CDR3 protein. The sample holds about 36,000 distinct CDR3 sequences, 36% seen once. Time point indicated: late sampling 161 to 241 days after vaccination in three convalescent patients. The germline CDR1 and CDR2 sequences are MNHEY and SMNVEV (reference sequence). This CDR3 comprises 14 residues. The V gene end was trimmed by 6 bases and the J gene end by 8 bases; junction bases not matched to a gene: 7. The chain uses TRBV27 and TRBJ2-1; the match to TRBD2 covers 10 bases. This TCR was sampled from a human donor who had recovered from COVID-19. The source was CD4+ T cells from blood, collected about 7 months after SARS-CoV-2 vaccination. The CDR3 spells CASRPPSGSHEQFF. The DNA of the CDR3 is TGTGCCAGCAGACCTCCTAGCGGGAGCCATGAGCAGTTCTTC.